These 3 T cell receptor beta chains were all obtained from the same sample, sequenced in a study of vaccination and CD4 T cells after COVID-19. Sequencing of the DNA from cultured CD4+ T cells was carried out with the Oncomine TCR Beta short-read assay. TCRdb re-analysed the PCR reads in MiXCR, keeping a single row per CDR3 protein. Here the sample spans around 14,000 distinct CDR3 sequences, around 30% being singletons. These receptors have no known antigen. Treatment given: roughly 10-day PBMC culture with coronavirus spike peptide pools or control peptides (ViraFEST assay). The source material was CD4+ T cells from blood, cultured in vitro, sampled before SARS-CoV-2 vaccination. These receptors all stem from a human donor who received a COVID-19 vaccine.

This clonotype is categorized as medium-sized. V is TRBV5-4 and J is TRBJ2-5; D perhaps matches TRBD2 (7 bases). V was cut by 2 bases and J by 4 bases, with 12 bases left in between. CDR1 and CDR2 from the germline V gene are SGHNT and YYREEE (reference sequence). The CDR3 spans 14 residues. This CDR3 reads CASSLRGGRETQYF. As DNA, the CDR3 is TGTGCCAGCAGCTTAAGGGGGGGCCGAGAGACCCAGTACTTC.

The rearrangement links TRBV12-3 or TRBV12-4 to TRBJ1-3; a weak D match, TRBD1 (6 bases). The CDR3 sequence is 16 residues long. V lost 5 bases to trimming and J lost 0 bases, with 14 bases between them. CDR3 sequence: CASSIYTGSSGNTIYF. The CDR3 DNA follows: TGTGCCAGCAGTATTTACACAGGGAGCTCTGGAAACACCATATATTTT.

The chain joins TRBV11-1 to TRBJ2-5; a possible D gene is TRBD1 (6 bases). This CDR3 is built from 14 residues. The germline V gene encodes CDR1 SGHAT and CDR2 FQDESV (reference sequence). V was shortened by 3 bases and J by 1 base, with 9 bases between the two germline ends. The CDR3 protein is CASSLLGAQETQYF. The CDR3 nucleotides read TGTGCCAGCAGCTTGTTGGGGGCCCAAGAGACCCAGTACTTC. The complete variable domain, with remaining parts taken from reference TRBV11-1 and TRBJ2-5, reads EAEVAQSPRYKITEKSQAVAFWCDPISGHATLYWYRQILGQGPELLVQFQDESVVDDSQLPKDRFSAERLKGVDSTLKIQPAELGDSAMYLCASSLLGAQETQYFGPGTRLLVL.